This T cell receptor beta chain comes out of a study of T cell responses to AZD1222 COVID-19 vaccine. Study conclusions and caveats: Once two AZD1222 doses were given, Spike-specific TCR breadth and depth went up. Close to half of all spike-specific TCRs reportedly target regions of the variants that are unmutated.

On this clone itself: Its matching antigen is unknown.

The data were produced by immunoSEQ multiplex PCR, yet TCRdb's version contains in-frame clones alone and is incomplete. Of 140,000 to 150,000 clones in the sample, around nine tenths were seen once. Germline V lookup: CDR1 SGDLS, CDR2 YYNGEE. V was shortened by 6 bases and J by 3 bases, with 13 bases between the two germline ends. The length of the CDR3 is 14 residues. The chain combines TRBV9 with TRBJ1-3; unclear D gene. The sequencing used peripheral blood, collected on day 0 of AZD1222 vaccination. This clonotype was sampled from an adult in good health. The CDR3 coding sequence is TGTGCCAGCAACGGAGGAGCAGATGGAAACACCATATATTTT. Its protein product is CASNGGADGNTIYF.